Listed below are T cell receptor beta chains from one sample, sequenced in a study of cytomegalovirus exposure and HLA in healthy donors. Generated by immunoSEQ multiplex PCR, the TCRdb table keeps only in-frame clones and is missing some. The repertoire holds about 120,000 clones, with about 60% as singletons. Sequences were obtained from PBMCs. All receptors derive from a man in his forties in good health and CMV-seropositive. The CDR3 runs from the conserved cysteine through the conserved F or W. A D gene is named only where the DNA matches it firmly. The listing skips clone size in some rows; elsewhere it reads once, few, many or a size class.

clone_size: .
cdr3_length: 18
v_call: TRBV9
j_call: TRBJ2-6
d_call: .
cdr3_nt: TGTGCCAGCAGCCCCCCTGGCAGGGGTATCTCTGGGGCCAACGTCCTGACTTTC
cdr3_aa: CASSPPGRGISGANVLTF

clone_size: .
cdr3_length: 13
v_call: TRBV29-1
j_call: TRBJ1-2
d_call: .
cdr3_nt: TGCAGCGTTGGGTCTTCCTGGGGAGAAGGCTACACCTTC
cdr3_aa: CSVGSSWGEGYTF

clone_size: .
cdr3_length: 11
v_call: TRBV6-1
j_call: TRBJ2-1
d_call: TRBD2
cdr3_nt: TGTGCCAGCAGTGACGGGGGGGCCAAGTTCTTC
cdr3_aa: CASSDGGAKFF

clone_size: .
cdr3_length: 15
v_call: TRBV25-1
j_call: TRBJ2-7
d_call: TRBD2
cdr3_nt: TGTGCCAGCACCCCTCCTGGGGGGGGGAGCTACGAGCAGTACTTC
cdr3_aa: CASTPPGGGSYEQYF

clone_size: .
cdr3_length: 14
v_call: TRBV5-1
j_call: TRBJ2-7
d_call: .
cdr3_nt: TGCGCCAGCAGCCGTACTTCCCCCTCCTACGAGCAGTACTTC
cdr3_aa: CASSRTSPSYEQYF

clone_size: .
cdr3_length: 17
v_call: TRBV11-2
j_call: TRBJ2-5
d_call: TRBD2
cdr3_nt: TGTGCCAGCAGCTTTCAGCGGGGGGGCAGGGCCCAAGAGACCCAGTACTTC
cdr3_aa: CASSFQRGGRAQETQYF

clone_size: .
cdr3_length: 15
v_call: TRBV2
j_call: TRBJ1-1
d_call: TRBD1
cdr3_nt: TGTGCCAGCAGTGACCCGACAGGGGGATTTACTGAAGCTTTCTTT
cdr3_aa: CASSDPTGGFTEAFF

clone_size: .
cdr3_length: 14
v_call: TRBV27
j_call: TRBJ1-4
d_call: TRBD1
cdr3_nt: TGTGCCAGCGGGGCGGGACAGGGGTATGAAAAACTGTTTTTT
cdr3_aa: CASGAGQGYEKLFF

clone_size: .
cdr3_length: 16
v_call: TRBV10-3
j_call: TRBJ2-2
d_call: TRBD1
cdr3_nt: TGTGCCATCAGTGAGAAGGGACAGATAAACACCGGGGAGCTGTTTTTT
cdr3_aa: CAISEKGQINTGELFF

clone_size: .
cdr3_length: 15
v_call: TRBV27
j_call: TRBJ2-2
d_call: TRBD2
cdr3_nt: TGTGCCAGCAGTCCAGATCCTAGCGGCACCGGGGAGCTGTTTTTT
cdr3_aa: CASSPDPSGTGELFF

clone_size: .
cdr3_length: 14
v_call: TRBV7-2
j_call: TRBJ2-1
d_call: .
cdr3_nt: TGTGCCAGCAGCTTGTTTCAGGGGAACAATGAGCAGTTCTTC
cdr3_aa: CASSLFQGNNEQFF

clone_size: once
cdr3_length: 14
v_call: TRBV10-3
j_call: TRBJ1-4
d_call: .
cdr3_nt: TGTGCCATCAGTGAGCCGAGGGCCCCTGGAAAACTGTTTTTT
cdr3_aa: CAISEPRAPGKLFF

clone_size: few
cdr3_length: 15
v_call: TRBV6-1
j_call: TRBJ1-5
d_call: TRBD1
cdr3_nt: TGTGCCAGCAGTGAAGACAGGGGGGGGAATCAGCCCCAGCATTTT
cdr3_aa: CASSEDRGGNQPQHF

clone_size: .
cdr3_length: 16
v_call: TRBV6-5
j_call: TRBJ1-2
d_call: .
cdr3_nt: TGTGCCAGCAGTTACACTCACCAATTGGGGGCCCCTGGCTACACCTTC
cdr3_aa: CASSYTHQLGAPGYTF

clone_size: .
cdr3_length: 16
v_call: TRBV9
j_call: TRBJ2-1
d_call: TRBD2
cdr3_nt: TGTGCCAGCAGCGGACCGGGACTAGGAAACTACAATGAGCAGTTCTTC
cdr3_aa: CASSGPGLGNYNEQFF

clone_size: .
cdr3_length: 11
v_call: TRBV20-1
j_call: TRBJ1-1
d_call: .
cdr3_nt: TGCAGGGGGGCGGGGGGAACTGAAGCTTTCTTT
cdr3_aa: CRGAGGTEAFF

clone_size: .
cdr3_length: 16
v_call: TRBV30
j_call: TRBJ1-4
d_call: .
cdr3_nt: TGTGCCTGGAGTGTACCCCAGGCAGGTCGAAATGAAAAACTGTTTTTT
cdr3_aa: CAWSVPQAGRNEKLFF

clone_size: .
cdr3_length: 14
v_call: TRBV7-9
j_call: TRBJ1-6
d_call: .
cdr3_nt: TGTGCCAGCACCTTACAGGCGATGGGTTCACCCCTCCACTTT
cdr3_aa: CASTLQAMGSPLHF

clone_size: .
cdr3_length: 14
v_call: TRBV28
j_call: TRBJ1-5
d_call: .
cdr3_nt: TGTGCCAGCAGGCCCCAGTGGGGGGAACAGCCCCAGCATTTT
cdr3_aa: CASRPQWGEQPQHF

clone_size: .
cdr3_length: 16
v_call: TRBV6-1
j_call: TRBJ2-6
d_call: .
cdr3_nt: TGTGCCAGCAGTGAGGGCAGCCACTCTGGGGCCAACGTCCTGACTTTC
cdr3_aa: CASSEGSHSGANVLTF

clone_size: .
cdr3_length: 15
v_call: TRBV4-1
j_call: TRBJ2-7
d_call: TRBD2
cdr3_nt: TGCGCCAGCAGCCAAGATCAAGCGGGAACCACAGGGCAGTACTTC
cdr3_aa: CASSQDQAGTTGQYF

clone_size: .
cdr3_length: 16
v_call: TRBV5-1
j_call: TRBJ2-5
d_call: TRBD1
cdr3_nt: TGCGCCAGCAGCTCACTCCGGGACAGGGCTGTTGAGACCCAGTACTTC
cdr3_aa: CASSSLRDRAVETQYF

clone_size: .
cdr3_length: 19
v_call: TRBV2
j_call: TRBJ2-3
d_call: TRBD2
cdr3_nt: TGTGCCAGCAGAGGACTAGCGGGGGGTAAATATGTGTACACAGATACGCAGTATTTT
cdr3_aa: CASRGLAGGKYVYTDTQYF

clone_size: .
cdr3_length: 14
v_call: TRBV28
j_call: TRBJ2-2
d_call: TRBD2
cdr3_nt: TGTGCCAGCGGGACTAGCGGGAGGACCGGGGAGCTGTTTTTT
cdr3_aa: CASGTSGRTGELFF

clone_size: few
cdr3_length: 13
v_call: TRBV7-8
j_call: TRBJ2-5
d_call: .
cdr3_nt: TGTGCCAGCAGCTTGGGGCAGCAAGAGACCCAGTACTTC
cdr3_aa: CASSLGQQETQYF

clone_size: .
cdr3_length: 14
v_call: TRBV6-4
j_call: TRBJ2-2
d_call: TRBD2
cdr3_nt: TGTGCCAGCAGTAGCGGGGTGAACACCGGGGAGCTGTTTTTT
cdr3_aa: CASSSGVNTGELFF

clone_size: few
cdr3_length: 14
v_call: TRBV6-5
j_call: TRBJ1-4
d_call: .
cdr3_nt: TGTGCCAGCAGTTACCACACAGCTAATGAAAAACTGTTTTTT
cdr3_aa: CASSYHTANEKLFF

clone_size: .
cdr3_length: 16
v_call: TRBV15
j_call: TRBJ2-3
d_call: TRBD2
cdr3_nt: TGTGCCACCAGCAGATCCCCCGGGAGGGCCGGAGGTACGCAGTATTTT
cdr3_aa: CATSRSPGRAGGTQYF

clone_size: .
cdr3_length: 15
v_call: TRBV9
j_call: TRBJ2-3
d_call: TRBD2
cdr3_nt: TGTGCCAGCAGCGGGCGGGGGGCGGACGCAGATACGCAGTATTTT
cdr3_aa: CASSGRGADADTQYF

clone_size: .
cdr3_length: 15
v_call: TRBV5-6
j_call: TRBJ2-1
d_call: TRBD2
cdr3_nt: TGTGCCAGCAGCTTGGCTAGCGGGATTAACAATGAGCAGTTCTTC
cdr3_aa: CASSLASGINNEQFF

clone_size: .
cdr3_length: 13
v_call: TRBV25-1
j_call: TRBJ2-7
d_call: .
cdr3_nt: TGTGCCAGCAGTGGAGGGGGTAGATACGAGCAGTACTTC
cdr3_aa: CASSGGGRYEQYF

clone_size: .
cdr3_length: 15
v_call: TRBV5-4
j_call: TRBJ2-7
d_call: TRBD1
cdr3_nt: TGTGCCAGCAGCTTAAATCCAACAGGGGGCTACGAGCAGTACTTC
cdr3_aa: CASSLNPTGGYEQYF

clone_size: .
cdr3_length: 13
v_call: TRBV11-2
j_call: TRBJ2-1
d_call: .
cdr3_nt: TGTGCCAGCAGATTCTCGCCTAACAATGAGCAGTTCTTC
cdr3_aa: CASRFSPNNEQFF

clone_size: .
cdr3_length: 13
v_call: TRBV7-3
j_call: TRBJ2-5
d_call: .
cdr3_nt: TGTGCCAGCAGCTTGAGTCAGGTGGAGACCCAGTACTTC
cdr3_aa: CASSLSQVETQYF

clone_size: .
cdr3_length: 15
v_call: TRBV19
j_call: TRBJ2-3
d_call: TRBD1
cdr3_nt: TGTGCCAGTGCTCCCGGGACAGGCGACACAGATACGCAGTATTTT
cdr3_aa: CASAPGTGDTDTQYF

clone_size: .
cdr3_length: 16
v_call: TRBV19
j_call: TRBJ1-1
d_call: .
cdr3_nt: TGTGCCAGTAGTATAGATCGGTGGGGCAGTAACACTGAAGCTTTCTTT
cdr3_aa: CASSIDRWGSNTEAFF

clone_size: once
cdr3_length: 16
v_call: TRBV5-4
j_call: TRBJ2-2
d_call: .
cdr3_nt: TGTGCCAGCAGCCCCAGTACAGGCGTAGACACCGGGGAGCTGTTTTTT
cdr3_aa: CASSPSTGVDTGELFF

clone_size: .
cdr3_length: 17
v_call: TRBV7-3
j_call: TRBJ2-7
d_call: TRBD2
cdr3_nt: TGTGCCAGCAGCTTTGGCCTAGCGGGAGGATTCTCCTACGAGCAGTACTTC
cdr3_aa: CASSFGLAGGFSYEQYF